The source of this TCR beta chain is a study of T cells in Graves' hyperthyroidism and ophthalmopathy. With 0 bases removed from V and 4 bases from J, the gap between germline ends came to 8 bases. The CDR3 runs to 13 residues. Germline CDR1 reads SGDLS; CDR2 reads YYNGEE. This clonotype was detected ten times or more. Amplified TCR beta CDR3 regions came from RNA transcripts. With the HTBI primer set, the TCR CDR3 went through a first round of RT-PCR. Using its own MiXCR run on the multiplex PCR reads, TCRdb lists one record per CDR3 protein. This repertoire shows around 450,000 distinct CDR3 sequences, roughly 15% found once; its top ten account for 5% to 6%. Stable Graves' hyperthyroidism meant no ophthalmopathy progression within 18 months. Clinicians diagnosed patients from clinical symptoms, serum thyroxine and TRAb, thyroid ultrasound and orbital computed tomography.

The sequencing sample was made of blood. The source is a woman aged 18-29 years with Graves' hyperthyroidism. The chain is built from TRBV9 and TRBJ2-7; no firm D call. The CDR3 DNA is TGTGCCAGCAGCGTAGATGTAGGGTACGAGCAGTACTTC. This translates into CASSVDVGYEQYF.